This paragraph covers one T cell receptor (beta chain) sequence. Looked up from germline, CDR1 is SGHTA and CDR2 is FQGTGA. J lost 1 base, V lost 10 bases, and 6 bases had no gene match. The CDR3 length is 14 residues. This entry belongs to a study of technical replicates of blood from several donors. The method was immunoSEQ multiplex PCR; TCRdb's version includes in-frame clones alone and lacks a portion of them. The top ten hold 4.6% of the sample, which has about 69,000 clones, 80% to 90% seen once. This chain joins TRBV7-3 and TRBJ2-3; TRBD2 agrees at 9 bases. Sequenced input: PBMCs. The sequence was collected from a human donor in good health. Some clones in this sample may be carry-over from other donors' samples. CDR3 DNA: TGTGCCACCAGTAGCGGGAGTCGCACAGATACGCAGTATTTT. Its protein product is CATSSGSRTDTQYF.